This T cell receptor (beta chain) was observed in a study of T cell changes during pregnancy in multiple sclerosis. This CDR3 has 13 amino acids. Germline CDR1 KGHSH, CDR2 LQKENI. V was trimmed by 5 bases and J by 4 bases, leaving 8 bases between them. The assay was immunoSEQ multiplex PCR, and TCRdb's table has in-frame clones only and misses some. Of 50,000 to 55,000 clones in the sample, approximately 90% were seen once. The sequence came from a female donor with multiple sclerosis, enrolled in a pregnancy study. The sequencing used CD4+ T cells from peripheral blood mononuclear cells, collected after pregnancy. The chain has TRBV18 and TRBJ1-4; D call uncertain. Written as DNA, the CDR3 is TGTGCCAGCTCAAGATACAGTAATGAAAAACTGTTTTTT. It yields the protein CASSRYSNEKLFF.